This TCR beta chain is from a study of blood T cell repertoires in COVID-19. Germline trimming cut 6 bases from V and 6 bases from J; bases unmatched to any gene: 23. The V gene's germline CDR1 is MNHNY and CDR2 SVGAGI (reference sequence). This CDR3 comprises 20 residues. A single count supports this clone. Original data processing: From reference gene primer amplification, estimates of nucleated cell counts were derived. Assay used: immunoSEQ multiplex PCR; TCRdb lists only in-frame clones, some missing. V and J calls and clone size follow that table, whereas D and trimming were derived from the DNA. The sample lists some 220,000 clones; 84% were seen once.

The rearrangement uses TRBV6-6 and TRBJ2-1, with 10 nucleotides matching TRBD2. Specimen: peripheral blood. This TCR came from a man aged 50 or older with active or convalescent COVID-19. CDR3: CASSSDRTSGSTTTTNEQFF. The CDR3 DNA reads TGTGCCAGCAGCTCGGACCGGACTAGCGGAAGTACTACTACTACCAATGAGCAGTTCTTC.